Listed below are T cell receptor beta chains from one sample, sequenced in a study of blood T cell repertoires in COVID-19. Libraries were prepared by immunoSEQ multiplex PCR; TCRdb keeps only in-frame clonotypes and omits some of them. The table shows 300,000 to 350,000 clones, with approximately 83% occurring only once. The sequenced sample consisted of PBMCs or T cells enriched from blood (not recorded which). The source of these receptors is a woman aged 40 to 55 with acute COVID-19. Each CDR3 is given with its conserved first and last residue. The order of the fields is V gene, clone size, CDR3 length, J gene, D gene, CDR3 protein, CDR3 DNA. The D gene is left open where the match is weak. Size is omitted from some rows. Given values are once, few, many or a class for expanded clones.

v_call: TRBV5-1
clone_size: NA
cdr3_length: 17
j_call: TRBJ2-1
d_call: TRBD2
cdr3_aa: CASSLEAPGLAGGEQFF
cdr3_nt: TGCGCCAGCAGCTTGGAAGCCCCGGGACTAGCGGGGGGTGAGCAGTTCTTC

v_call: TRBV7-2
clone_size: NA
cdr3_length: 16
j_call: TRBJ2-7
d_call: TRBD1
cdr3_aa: CASSLIWTGNSYEQYF
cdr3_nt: TGTGCCAGCAGCTTAATTTGGACAGGCAACTCCTACGAGCAGTACTTC

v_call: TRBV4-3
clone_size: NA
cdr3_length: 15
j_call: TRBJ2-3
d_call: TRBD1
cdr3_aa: CASSDQVTGADTQYF
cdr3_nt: TGCGCCAGCAGCGACCAGGTGACAGGGGCAGATACGCAGTATTTT

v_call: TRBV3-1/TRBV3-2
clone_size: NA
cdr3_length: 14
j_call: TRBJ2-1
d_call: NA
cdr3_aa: CASTLRGSYNEQFF
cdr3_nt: TGTGCCAGCACCCTCAGGGGCTCCTACAATGAGCAGTTCTTC

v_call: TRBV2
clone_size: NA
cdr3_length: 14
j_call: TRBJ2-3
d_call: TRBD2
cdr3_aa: CASLLAGITDTQYF
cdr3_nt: TGTGCCAGCCTATTAGCGGGGATCACAGATACGCAGTATTTT

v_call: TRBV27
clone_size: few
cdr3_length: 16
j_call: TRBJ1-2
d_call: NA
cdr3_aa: CASSSGAPAQGRGSTF
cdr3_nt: TGTGCCAGCAGCTCTGGCGCCCCCGCCCAGGGGAGAGGAAGCACCTTC

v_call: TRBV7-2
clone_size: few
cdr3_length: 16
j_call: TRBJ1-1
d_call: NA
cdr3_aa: CASSTAGGGVGTEAFF
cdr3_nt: TGTGCCAGCAGCACAGCGGGCGGGGGAGTAGGCACTGAAGCTTTCTTT

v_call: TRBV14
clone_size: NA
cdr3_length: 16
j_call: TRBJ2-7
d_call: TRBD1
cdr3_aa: CASSQVRQGGRYEQYF
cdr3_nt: TGTGCCAGCAGCCAAGTTAGACAGGGCGGTCGGTACGAGCAGTACTTC

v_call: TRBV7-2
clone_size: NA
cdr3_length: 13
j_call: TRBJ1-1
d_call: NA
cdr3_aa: CASSLGSNTEAFF
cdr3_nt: TGTGCCAGCAGCTTGGGCTCGAACACTGAAGCTTTCTTT

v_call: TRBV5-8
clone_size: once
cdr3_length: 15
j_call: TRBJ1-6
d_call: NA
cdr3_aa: CASSRGRSYNSPLHF
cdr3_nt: TGTGCCAGCAGCCGGGGTCGCTCCTATAATTCACCCCTCCACTTT

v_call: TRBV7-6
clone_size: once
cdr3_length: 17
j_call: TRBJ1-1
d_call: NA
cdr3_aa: CASSLIGKAEFSTEAFF
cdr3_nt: TGTGCCAGCAGCTTAATCGGCAAGGCCGAATTCTCGACAGAAGCTTTCTTT

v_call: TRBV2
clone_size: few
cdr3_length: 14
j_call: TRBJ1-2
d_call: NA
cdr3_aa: CASSLIEGTDGYTF
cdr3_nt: TGTGCCAGCAGTCTAATCGAGGGAACGGATGGCTACACCTTC

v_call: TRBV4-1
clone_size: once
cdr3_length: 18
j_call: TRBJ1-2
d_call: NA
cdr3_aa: CASSRGFEWNTNNYGYTF
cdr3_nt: TGCGCCAGCAGCCGAGGGTTTGAATGGAATACGAATAACTATGGCTACACCTTC

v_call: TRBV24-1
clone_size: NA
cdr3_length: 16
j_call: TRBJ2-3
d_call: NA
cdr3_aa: CATSDRQTPGTDTQYF
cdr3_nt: TGTGCCACCAGTGACAGACAGACCCCCGGCACAGATACGCAGTATTTT

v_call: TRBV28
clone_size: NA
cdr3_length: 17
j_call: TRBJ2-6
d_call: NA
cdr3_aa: CAISRGIANQGANVLTF
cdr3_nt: TGTGCCATCTCTCGAGGGATTGCGAATCAGGGGGCCAACGTCCTGACTTTC

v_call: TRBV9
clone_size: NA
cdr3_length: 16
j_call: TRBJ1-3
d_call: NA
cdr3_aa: CATHILGQFSGNTIYF
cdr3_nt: TGTGCCACCCACATCCTAGGACAGTTCTCTGGAAACACCATATATTTT

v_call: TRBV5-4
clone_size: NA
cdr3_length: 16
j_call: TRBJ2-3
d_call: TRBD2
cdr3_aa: CASSPLSGRGPDTQYF
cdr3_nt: TGTGCCAGCAGCCCCCTAAGCGGGAGGGGACCAGATACGCAGTATTTT

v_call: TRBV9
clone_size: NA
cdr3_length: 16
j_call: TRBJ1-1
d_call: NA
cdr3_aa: CASSVAPGHRDTEAFF
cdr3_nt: TGTGCCAGCAGCGTAGCCCCGGGACACCGAGACACTGAAGCTTTCTTT

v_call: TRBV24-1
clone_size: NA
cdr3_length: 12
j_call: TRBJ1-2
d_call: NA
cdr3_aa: CATSDLMGGYTF
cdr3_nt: TGTGCCACCAGTGATTTAATGGGCGGCTACACCTTC

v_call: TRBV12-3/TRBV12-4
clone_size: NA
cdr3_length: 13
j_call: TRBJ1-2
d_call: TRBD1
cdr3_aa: CASRGQGRNGYTF
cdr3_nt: TGTGCCAGCAGAGGACAGGGGAGGAATGGCTACACCTTC

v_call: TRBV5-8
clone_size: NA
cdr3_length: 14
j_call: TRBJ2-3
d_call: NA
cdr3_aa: CASSPGASTDTQYF
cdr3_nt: TGTGCCAGCAGCCCAGGGGCTAGCACAGATACGCAGTATTTT

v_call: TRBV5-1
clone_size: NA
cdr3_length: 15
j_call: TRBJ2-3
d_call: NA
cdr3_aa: CASRAPGVASDTQYF
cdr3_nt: TGCGCCAGCAGGGCCCCGGGGGTTGCTTCAGATACGCAGTATTTT

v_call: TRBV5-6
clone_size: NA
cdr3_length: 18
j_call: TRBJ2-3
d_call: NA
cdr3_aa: CASSLVAGYTQSTDTQYF
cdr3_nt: TGTGCCAGCAGCTTGGTCGCAGGGTATACCCAGAGCACAGATACGCAGTATTTT

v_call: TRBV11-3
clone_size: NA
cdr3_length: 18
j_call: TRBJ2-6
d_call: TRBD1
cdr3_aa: CASSRTTGGVSGANVLTF
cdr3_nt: TGTGCCAGCAGCCGGACGACAGGGGGGGTTTCTGGGGCCAACGTCCTGACTTTC

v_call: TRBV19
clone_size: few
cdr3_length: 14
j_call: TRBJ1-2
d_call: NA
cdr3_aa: CASSISVQGGGYTF
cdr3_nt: TGTGCCAGTAGTATATCCGTGCAGGGAGGAGGCTACACCTTC

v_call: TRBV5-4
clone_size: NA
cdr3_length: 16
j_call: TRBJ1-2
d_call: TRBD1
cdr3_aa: CASSHPGQSINYGYTF
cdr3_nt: TGTGCCAGCAGCCATCCGGGACAGTCAATTAACTATGGCTACACCTTC

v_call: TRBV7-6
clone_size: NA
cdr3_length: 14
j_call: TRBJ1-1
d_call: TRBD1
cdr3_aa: CASSPGQGRGEAFF
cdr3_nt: TGTGCCAGCAGCCCAGGACAGGGTCGGGGTGAAGCTTTCTTT

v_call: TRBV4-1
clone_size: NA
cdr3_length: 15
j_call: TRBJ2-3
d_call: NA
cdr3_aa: CASSQSTGSEDTQYF
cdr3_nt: TGCGCCAGCAGCCAAAGCACAGGGAGTGAAGATACGCAGTATTTT

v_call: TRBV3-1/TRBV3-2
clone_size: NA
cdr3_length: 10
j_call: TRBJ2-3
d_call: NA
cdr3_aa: CAAGGDTQYF
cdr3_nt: TGTGCCGCCGGGGGAGATACGCAGTATTTT

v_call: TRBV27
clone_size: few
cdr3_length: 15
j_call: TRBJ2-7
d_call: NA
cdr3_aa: CASSLSWDGHLAEYF
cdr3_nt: TGTGCCAGCAGTTTATCGTGGGATGGACACCTTGCGGAGTACTTC